This TCR beta chain was sequenced in a study of T cell clonotyping in hematopoietic cell transplantation. The protocol was immunoSEQ multiplex PCR, while the TCRdb copy is restricted to in-frame clones and leaves out a portion. The sample holds roughly 44,000 clones, about 85% seen once. Documented time point: recipient sample about 28 days before transplant, after cytoreduction. On this clone: Its specificity is not known.

Trimming stripped 1 base from V and 9 bases from J, with 13 bases between. This CDR3 contains 13 residues. Per the germline V gene, CDR1 is LNHDA and CDR2 is SQIVND (reference sequence). Study-level points and caveats: Pathologically expanded recipient clonotypes increased progressively from day 30 to day 180 as diversity fell.

The sequences come from peripheral blood mononuclear cells, collected before stem cell transplant. V is TRBV19 and J is TRBJ2-7; the D gene is possibly TRBD2 (5 bases). The sequence was collected from a man aged 55 to 70 with acute myeloid leukemia. Some clones in this sample may be carry-over from other donors' samples. CDR3 sequence (DNA): TGTGCCAGTAGTATAGGTTCCAATGCGGGGCAGTACTTC. It encodes CASSIGSNAGQYF.